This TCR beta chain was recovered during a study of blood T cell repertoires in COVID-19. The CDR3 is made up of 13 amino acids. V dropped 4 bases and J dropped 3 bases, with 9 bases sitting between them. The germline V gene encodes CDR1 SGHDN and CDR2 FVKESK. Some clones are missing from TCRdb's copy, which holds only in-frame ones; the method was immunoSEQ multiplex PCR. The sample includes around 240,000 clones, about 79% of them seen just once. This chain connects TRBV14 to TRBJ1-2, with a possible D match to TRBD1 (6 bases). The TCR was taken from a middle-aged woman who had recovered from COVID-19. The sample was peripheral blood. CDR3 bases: TGTGCCAGCAGCCGGGACACCGACTATGGCTACACCTTC. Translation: CASSRDTDYGYTF.